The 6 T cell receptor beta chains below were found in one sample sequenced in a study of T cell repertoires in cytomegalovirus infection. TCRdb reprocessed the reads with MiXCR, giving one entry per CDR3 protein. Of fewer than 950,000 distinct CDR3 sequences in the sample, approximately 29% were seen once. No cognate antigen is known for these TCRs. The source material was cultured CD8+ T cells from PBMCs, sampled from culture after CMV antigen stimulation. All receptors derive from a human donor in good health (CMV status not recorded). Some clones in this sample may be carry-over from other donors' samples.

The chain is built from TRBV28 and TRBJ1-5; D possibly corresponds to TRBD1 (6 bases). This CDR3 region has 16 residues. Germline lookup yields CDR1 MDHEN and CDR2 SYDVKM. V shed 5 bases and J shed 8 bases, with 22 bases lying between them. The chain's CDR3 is CASSPASRGSNEPQHF. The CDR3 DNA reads TGTGCCAGCAGTCCGGCCTCGAGGGGGAGTAATGAGCCCCAGCATTTT. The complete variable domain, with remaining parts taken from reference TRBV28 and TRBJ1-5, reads DVKVTQSSRYLVKRTGEKVFLECVQDMDHENMFWYRQDPGLGLRLIYFSYDVKMKEKGDIPEGYSVSREKKERFSLILESASTNQTSMYLCASSPASRGSNEPQHFGDGTRLSIL.

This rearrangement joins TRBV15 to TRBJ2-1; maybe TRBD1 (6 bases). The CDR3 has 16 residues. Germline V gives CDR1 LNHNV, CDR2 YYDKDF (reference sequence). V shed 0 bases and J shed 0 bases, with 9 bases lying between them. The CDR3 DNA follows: TGTGCCACCAGCAGAGATCGAGGGGGCTCCTACAATGAGCAGTTCTTC. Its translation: CATSRDRGGSYNEQFF.

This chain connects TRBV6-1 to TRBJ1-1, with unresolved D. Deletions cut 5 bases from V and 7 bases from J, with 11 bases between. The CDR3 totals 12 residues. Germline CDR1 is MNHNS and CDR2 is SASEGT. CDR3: CASSHPGREAFF. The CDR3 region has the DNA TGTGCCAGCAGTCATCCAGGACGTGAAGCTTTCTTT.

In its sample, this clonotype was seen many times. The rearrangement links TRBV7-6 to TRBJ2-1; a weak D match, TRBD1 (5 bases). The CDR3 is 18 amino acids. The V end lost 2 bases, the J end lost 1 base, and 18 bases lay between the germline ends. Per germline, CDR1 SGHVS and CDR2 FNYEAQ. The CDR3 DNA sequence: TGTGCCAGCAGCTTAATCACCATCCCCAGGGTGTCCTACAATGAGCAGTTCTTC. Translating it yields CASSLITIPRVSYNEQFF. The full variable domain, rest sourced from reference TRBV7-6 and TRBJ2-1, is GAGVSQSPRYKVTKRGQDVALRCDPISGHVSLYWYRQALGQGPEFLTYFNYEAQQDKSGLPNDRFSAERPEGSISTLTIQRTEQRDSAMYRCASSLITIPRVSYNEQFFGPGTRLTVL.

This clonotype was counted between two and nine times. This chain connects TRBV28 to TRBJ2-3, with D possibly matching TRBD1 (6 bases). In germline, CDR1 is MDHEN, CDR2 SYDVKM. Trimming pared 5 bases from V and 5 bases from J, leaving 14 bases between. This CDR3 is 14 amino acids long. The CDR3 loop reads CASSPMGAGDTQYF. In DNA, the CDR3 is TGTGCCAGCAGTCCCATGGGGGCGGGAGATACGCAGTATTTT.

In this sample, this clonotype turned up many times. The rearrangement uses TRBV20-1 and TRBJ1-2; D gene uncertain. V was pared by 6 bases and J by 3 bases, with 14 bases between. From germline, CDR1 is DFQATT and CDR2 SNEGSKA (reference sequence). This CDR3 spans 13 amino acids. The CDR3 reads CSAVEYPDYGYTF. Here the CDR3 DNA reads TGCAGTGCCGTGGAGTATCCCGACTATGGCTACACCTTC.